A single sample is the source of the 24 T cell receptor beta chains below, sequenced in a study of CD8 T cells in ankylosing spondylitis. General study points: A motif of fewer than ten highly homologous TCR beta variants was seen as apparently characteristic of ankylosing spondylitis blood.

Each CDR3 protein is one row after TCRdb ran MiXCR on the 5' RACE reads. In the table there are fewer than 400,000 distinct CDR3 sequences, 20% to 25% of which are singletons. What these receptors recognize is not known. Input material: blood, either unsorted or a sorted T cell fraction (not recorded which). All receptors derive from a male donor with ankylosing spondylitis.

There are many counts of this clonotype. The chain joins TRBV27 to TRBJ2-3, with 8 bases lining up with TRBD1. J was trimmed by 5 bases and V by 5 bases; bases with no gene match: 6. Germline CDR1 is MNHEY and CDR2 is SMNVEV (reference sequence). The CDR3 extends over 14 amino acids. CDR3 in amino acids: CASSGQGGRDTQYF. The CDR3 nucleotides read TGTGCCAGCAGTGGACAGGGAGGTCGAGATACGCAGTATTTT.

DNA of the CDR3: TGTGCCAGCGACACCGGGACAGGGGGCTCAGATACGCAGTATTTT. Translating it yields CASDTGTGGSDTQYF. V and J are TRBV5-6 and TRBJ2-3, with TRBD1 identical over 12 bases. The CDR3 sequence is 15 residues long. The V gene end was trimmed by 7 bases and the J gene end by 4 bases; junction bases not matched to a gene: 7. CDR1 is SGHDT, CDR2 YYEEEE, per germline.

There are many counts of this clonotype. The V and J genes are TRBV5-1 and TRBJ2-5, with D possibly being TRBD1 (5 bases). Germline V gene sequence: CDR1 SGHRS, CDR2 YFSETQ. Trimming removed 3 bases at V and 2 bases at J, with 14 bases between. The CDR3 covers 15 residues. CDR3 residues: CASSWGPGSQETQYF. The CDR3 DNA reads TGCGCCAGCAGCTGGGGCCCAGGGTCTCAAGAGACCCAGTACTTC.

This clonotype was recorded a few times. The chain carries TRBV19 and TRBJ2-7; TRBD1 matches at 8 bases. Trimming took 8 bases from V and 2 from J; bases not matched to a gene: 8. The CDR3 has 14 residues. The germline gives CDR1 LNHDA, CDR2 SQIVND (reference sequence). The CDR3 is CASGSGTGAYEQYF. CDR3 coding DNA: TGTGCCAGTGGGTCCGGGACAGGAGCCTACGAGCAGTACTTC.

J is TRBJ2-3 and V is TRBV12-3 or TRBV12-4, with a weak D call TRBD2 (5 bases). The V end was cut by 6 bases, the J end by 0 bases, with 10 bases between. The CDR3 is 14 residues long. This CDR3 reads CASRSGKSTDTQYF. CDR3 DNA sequence: TGTGCCAGCAGGTCCGGGAAAAGCACAGATACGCAGTATTTT.

J is TRBJ1-2 and V is TRBV16, with D tentatively TRBD1 (6 bases). Germline values: CDR1 KGHSY, CDR2 FQNENV. V gave up 3 bases and J gave up 6 bases, with 17 bases separating them. The CDR3 runs 15 residues. The CDR3 DNA reads TGTGCCAGCAGCCATACAGGGACGAGGGAAAATGGCTACACCTTC. Protein product: CASSHTGTRENGYTF.

The sample holds a few counts of this clonotype. The chain joins TRBV5-1 to TRBJ2-4; D ambiguous. The CDR3 spans 12 residues. V dropped 4 bases and J dropped 5 bases, with 7 bases sitting between them. Germline V gene sequence: CDR1 SGHRS, CDR2 YFSETQ. This CDR3 is CASSMEQNIQYF. The CDR3 DNA is TGCGCCAGCAGCATGGAACAAAACATTCAGTACTTC.

CDR3 nucleotides: TGTGCCAGCAGCTTAGTAGCGGGACTAGCGAGGAATGAGCAGTTCTTC. Translation gives CASSLVAGLARNEQFF. The V gene is TRBV7-9, the J gene TRBJ2-1, with TRBD2 matching 10 bases. V was clipped by 1 base and J by 7 bases; unmatched bases: 7. The CDR3 totals 16 residues. CDR1 is SEHNR and CDR2 is FQNEAQ in the germline V gene (reference sequence).

This clonotype occurred a few times. This sequence joins TRBV10-3 and TRBJ2-4; 7 bases agree with TRBD2. With V trimmed by 2 bases and J by 5 bases, 6 bases remained unmatched. Germline CDR1 reads ENHRY; CDR2 reads SYGVKD. The CDR3 has 15 amino acids. The CDR3 region is CAISEERGAQNIQYF. The CDR3 DNA reads TGTGCCATCAGTGAGGAGCGGGGCGCTCAAAACATTCAGTACTTC.

The chain couples TRBV10-3 to TRBJ2-2, with TRBD2 as a possible D gene (6 bases). CDR3 length: 17 residues. Trimming shortened V by 4 bases and J by 4 bases, and 19 bases separated the two germline ends. CDR1 and CDR2 from the germline V gene are ENHRY and SYGVKD. The CDR3: CAISVRAGPSTTGELFF. The CDR3 DNA reads as TGTGCCATCAGTGTGCGGGCGGGACCATCGACCACCGGGGAGCTGTTTTTT.

There are a few counts of this clonotype. The genes are TRBV19 and TRBJ2-1; TRBD2 agrees at 10 bases. Per germline, CDR1 LNHDA and CDR2 SQIVND (reference sequence). There are 17 residues in the CDR3. V lost 10 bases to trimming and J lost 3 bases; unmatched junction nucleotides: 15. The CDR3 region has the DNA TGTGCCACCGCGCCGGGACTAGCGACCCCGCGCTACAATGAGCAGTTCTTC. It codes for CATAPGLATPRYNEQFF. Drawing the rest from reference TRBV19 and TRBJ2-1, the complete variable domain is DGGITQSPKYLFRKEGQNVTLSCEQNLNHDAMYWYRQDPGQGLRLIYYSQIVNDFQKGDIAEGYSVSREKKESFPLTVTSAQKNPTAFYLCATAPGLATPRYNEQFFGPGTRLTVL.

The sample holds a few counts of this clonotype. This chain joins TRBV12-3 or TRBV12-4 and TRBJ2-2; D ambiguous. The CDR3 is 15 amino acids. The germline V and J ends were trimmed by 5 bases and 7 bases, with 17 bases remaining between them. The CDR3 spells CASSPRFSRSGELFF. CDR3 DNA: TGTGCCAGCAGTCCCAGGTTCTCCCGCAGCGGGGAGCTGTTTTTT.

V is TRBV6-1 and J is TRBJ2-7, with TRBD1 as a possible D gene (6 bases). CDR3 length equals 14 residues. V shed 6 bases and J shed 2 bases, with 14 bases lying between them. The germline V gene encodes CDR1 MNHNS and CDR2 SASEGT. The CDR3 region is CASSDRMKPYEQYF. The CDR3 DNA reads as TGTGCCAGCAGCGACAGGATGAAGCCCTACGAGCAGTACTTC.

The J gene is TRBJ1-6, the V gene TRBV10-3; D gene uncertain. With 10 bases removed from V and 0 bases from J, the gap between germline ends came to 19 bases. The CDR3 extends over 17 amino acids. Germline CDR1 reads ENHRY; CDR2 reads SYGVKD. The CDR3 bases are TGTGCCACCCTCGATGGAGGTAGAAGCTCCTATAATTCACCCCTCCACTTT. Amino acids: CATLDGGRSSYNSPLHF.

The rearrangement joins TRBV7-9 to TRBJ2-7, with 8 bases aligning to TRBD1. Looked up from germline, CDR1 is SEHNR and CDR2 is FQNEAQ (reference sequence). The CDR3 is 15 residues long. Trimming removed 7 bases from V and 3 bases from J; junction bases left unmatched: 11. The CDR3 protein is CASTKEGGQGYEQYF. CDR3 sequence (DNA): TGTGCCAGCACCAAAGAGGGAGGACAGGGCTACGAGCAGTACTTC. The variable domain in full, with the rest retrieved from reference TRBV7-9 and TRBJ2-7, is DTGVSQNPRHKITKRGQNVTFRCDPISEHNRLYWYRQTLGQGPEFLTYFQNEAQLEKSRLLSDRFSAERPKGSFSTLEIQRTEQGDSAMYLCASTKEGGQGYEQYFGPGTRLTVT.

The chain joins TRBV6-5 to TRBJ2-7, with TRBD2 matching over 8 bases. This CDR3 has 16 residues. The V and J ends lost 2 bases and 3 bases, in that order; junction bases with no gene match: 9. Looked up from germline, CDR1 is MNHEY and CDR2 is SVGAGI. CDR3 DNA sequence: TGTGCCAGCAGTTACGCCGCCAGCGGGAGTCACTACGAGCAGTACTTC. Protein: CASSYAASGSHYEQYF.

The genes are TRBV9 and TRBJ2-1; D gene ambiguous. Trimming removed 2 bases from V and 6 bases from J, with 12 bases in between. The CDR3 has 14 residues. Per germline, CDR1 SGDLS and CDR2 YYNGEE. The CDR3 loop reads CASSVWLLGNEQFF. The CDR3 region has the DNA TGTGCCAGCAGCGTGTGGCTACTCGGCAATGAGCAGTTCTTC. The complete variable domain, with remaining parts taken from reference TRBV9 and TRBJ2-1, reads DSGVTQTPKHLITATGQRVTLRCSPRSGDLSVYWYQQSLDQGLQFLIQYYNGEERAKGNILERFSAQQFPDLHSELNLSSLELGDSALYFCASSVWLLGNEQFFGPGTRLTVL.

This clonotype was recorded a few times. The rearrangement links TRBV9 to TRBJ1-1; D unresolved. V was trimmed by 8 bases and J by 7 bases, leaving 9 bases between them. The CDR3 runs to 10 residues. Per the germline V gene, CDR1 is SGDLS and CDR2 is YYNGEE. CDR3 sequence (DNA): TGTGCCAGTGGGAGGATTGAAGCTTTCTTT. The encoded protein is CASGRIEAFF.

To note about this clonotype: A read error may account for a junction end that differs from germline. V and J are TRBV4-1 and TRBJ2-3; D is unresolved. CDR1 MGHRA and CDR2 YSYEKL come from the germline V gene. CDR3 length: 14 amino acids. The CDR3 region is CASSQANGPDTQYF. The CDR3 region has the DNA TGCGCTAGCAGCCAGGCCAACGGCCCCGATACGCAGTATTTT.

This clonotype was recorded a few times. This chain connects TRBV7-9 to TRBJ2-3; possibly TRBD2 for D (6 bases). From germline, CDR1 is SEHNR and CDR2 FQNEAQ (reference sequence). Trimming removed 3 bases from V and 4 bases from J, with 11 bases in between. The CDR3 loop spans 14 amino acids. CDR3 protein: CASSFWGGSDTQYF. The CDR3 DNA follows: TGTGCCAGCAGCTTCTGGGGAGGTTCAGATACGCAGTATTTT.

This clonotype occurred many times. J is TRBJ2-7 and V is TRBV4-1; the D gene is possibly TRBD1 (5 bases). Germline-derived CDR1 and CDR2 are MGHRA and YSYEKL. The ends were cut back, 0 bases at V and 12 bases at J, with 21 bases in the middle. CDR3 size: 15 residues. CDR3 DNA sequence: TGCGCCAGCAGCCAAGAGGGGTACCCCCAGGGCAGCTTGTACTTC. Its translation is CASSQEGYPQGSLYF.

This clonotype was observed a handful of times. J is TRBJ1-5 and V is TRBV16; TRBD1 aligns across 10 bases. With 3 bases clipped from V and 6 bases from J, the junction kept 5 bases outside the gene matches. CDR1 is KGHSY and CDR2 is FQNENV in the germline V gene. The CDR3 consists of 15 residues. CDR3 protein: CASSQGQGIGQPQHF. CDR3 nucleotide sequence: TGTGCCAGCAGCCAGGGACAGGGGATTGGTCAGCCCCAGCATTTT. Using reference TRBV16 and TRBJ1-5 for the parts outside the CDR3, the full variable domain is GEEVAQTPKHLVRGEGQKAKLYCAPIKGHSYVFWYQQVLKNEFKFLISFQNENVFDETGMPKERFSAKCLPNSPCSLEIQATKLEDSAVYFCASSQGQGIGQPQHFGDGTRLSIL.

This clonotype was recorded a few times. This CDR3 reads CASIPRSSYGYTF. As DNA, the CDR3 is TGTGCCAGCATCCCTAGGAGCAGTTATGGCTACACCTTC. V gene TRBV6-1 combines with J gene TRBJ1-2; no reliable D call. The CDR3 is 13 amino acids. Germline loops: CDR1 MNHNS, CDR2 SASEGT. V lost 7 bases to trimming and J lost 5 bases, with 14 bases between them.

This clonotype has ten or more counts. The chain uses TRBV7-2 and TRBJ2-1; no clear D. Germline CDR1 and CDR2: SGHTA and FQGNSA. V lost 2 bases to trimming and J lost 5 bases, with 16 bases between them. The CDR3 covers 16 residues. CDR3 region: CASSLRSGPPNNEQFF. In DNA form, the CDR3 reads TGTGCCAGCAGCTTACGATCGGGCCCTCCTAACAATGAGCAGTTCTTC. The whole variable domain, filled in from reference TRBV7-2 and TRBJ2-1, reads GAGVSQSPSNKVTEKGKDVELRCDPISGHTALYWYRQSLGQGLEFLIYFQGNSAPDKSGLPSDRFSAERTGGSVSTLTIQRTQQEDSAVYLCASSLRSGPPNNEQFFGPGTRLTVL.